The 29 T cell receptor beta chains in this list originate from one sample, sequenced in a study of OX40 agonist ivuxolimab in advanced cancers. Sequencing was performed with immunoSEQ multiplex PCR; in TCRdb, only in-frame clones are kept and a portion is missing. The table lists tens of thousands of clones, approximately 92% of them singletons. The material sequenced was CD4+ or CD8+ T cells sorted from blood, taken in a trial of the OX40 agonist ivuxolimab. The source is an adult with an advanced solid tumor such as melanoma, head and neck, liver or kidney cancer.

The sample holds a few counts of this clone. The chain employs TRBV10-2 and TRBJ1-4; D unresolved. The CDR3 length is 15 residues. V lost 0 bases to trimming and J lost 1 base, with 6 bases between them. CDR1 WSHSY and CDR2 SAAADI come from the germline V gene. The DNA for the CDR3 is TGCGCCAGCAGTGAGTCTCACGTAACTAATGAAAAACTGTTTTTT. Translating it yields CASSESHVTNEKLFF.

This clone was found once. This rearrangement joins TRBV15 to TRBJ1-2; 7 nucleotides match TRBD1. CDR3 length equals 15 residues. Germline V lookup: CDR1 LNHNV, CDR2 YYDKDF (reference sequence). V gave up 3 bases and J gave up 4 bases; unmatched junction bases: 8. CDR3 region: CATSREGTGVYGYTF. The CDR3, as DNA: TGTGCCACCAGCAGGGAGGGCACAGGGGTCTATGGCTACACCTTC.

The CDR3: CASSLVVRTNTDTQYF. For the CDR3, the DNA is TGTGCCAGCAGCTTAGTTGTGCGCACTAACACAGATACGCAGTATTTT. J is TRBJ2-3 and V is TRBV7-9, with D hard to call. CDR3 length: 16 amino acids. The V end lost 1 base, the J end lost 2 bases, and 13 bases lay between the germline ends. From germline, CDR1 is SEHNR and CDR2 FQNEAQ (reference sequence).

The chain combines TRBV4-3 with TRBJ2-7; 10 nucleotides align to TRBD1. The germline gives CDR1 LGHNA, CDR2 YSLEER. J was trimmed by 0 bases and V by 1 base; bases with no gene match: 6. The CDR3 is 17 residues long. CDR3 bases: TGCGCCAGCAGCCAAGTGGTTGGACAGGGGGTCTCCTACGAGCAGTACTTC. This sequence encodes CASSQVVGQGVSYEQYF.

The chain employs TRBV10-2 and TRBJ2-7; perhaps TRBD1 as D (5 bases). Germline CDR1 WSHSY, CDR2 SAAADI. The CDR3 is made up of 10 amino acids. V was trimmed by 6 bases and J by 9 bases, leaving 9 bases between them. DNA for the CDR3: TGCGCCAGCAGACAGGACGTGCAGTACTTC. Translated, it gives CASRQDVQYF.

The V and J genes are TRBV28 and TRBJ1-3, with D hard to call. The germline V and J ends were trimmed by 2 bases and 10 bases, with 15 bases remaining between them. This CDR3 comprises 14 residues. Looked up from germline, CDR1 is MDHEN and CDR2 is SYDVKM. CDR3 nucleotides: TGTGCCAGCAGTTTAATCTCGCAGGCGAGAACCATATATTTT. Amino acid sequence: CASSLISQARTIYF.

The rearrangement links TRBV6-1 to TRBJ2-1; D assignment may be TRBD1 or TRBD2 (5 bases each). Germline-derived CDR1 and CDR2 are MNHNS and SASEGT. The CDR3 length is 14 residues. The CDR3 region is CAIGDLFSYNEQFF. CDR3 nucleotide sequence: TGTGCTATCGGGGACCTCTTCTCCTACAATGAGCAGTTCTTC.

V is TRBV27 and J is TRBJ2-3; TRBD2 agrees at 12 bases. Germline V gene sequence: CDR1 MNHEY, CDR2 SMNVEV (reference sequence). J gave up 3 bases and V 8 bases, and 9 bases lay outside the gene matches. The CDR3 length is 16 residues. The CDR3 DNA is TGTGCCAGCTCTCTAGCGGGAGGGCGGAGGACAGATACGCAGTATTTT. It specifies CASSLAGGRRTDTQYF.

The chain couples TRBV27 to TRBJ2-7; D may be TRBD1 (5 bases). Germline values: CDR1 MNHEY, CDR2 SMNVEV (reference sequence). V shed 3 bases and J shed 1 base, with 7 bases lying between them. The CDR3 consists of 13 residues. The CDR3 sequence is CASSLAGSYEQYF. CDR3 in DNA: TGTGCCAGCAGTTTGGCAGGGTCCTACGAGCAGTACTTC.

This rearrangement joins TRBV19 to TRBJ2-7; D unresolved. From germline, CDR1 is LNHDA and CDR2 SQIVND (reference sequence). Between the trimmed V and J ends, which lost 0 bases and 5 bases, there was a span of 8 bases. This CDR3 region has 13 residues. The CDR3 region is CASSIDLRDEQYF. The CDR3 region has the DNA TGTGCCAGTAGTATAGATCTAAGGGACGAGCAGTACTTC.

The CDR3 coding sequence is TGTGCCGGATCATCCCAACAGGGTGTGTACAATGAGCAGTTCTTC. Translation: CAGSSQQGVYNEQFF. The chain is built from TRBV6-6 and TRBJ2-1; D possibly corresponds to TRBD1 (6 bases). The CDR3 sequence is 15 residues long. Trimming pared 11 bases from V and 4 bases from J, leaving 21 bases between. The germline gives CDR1 MNHNY, CDR2 SVGAGI (reference sequence).

The chain employs TRBV7-9 and TRBJ2-7, with D uncertain. The CDR3 runs to 16 residues. CDR1 SEHNR and CDR2 FQNEAQ come from the germline V gene (reference sequence). V was pared by 6 bases and J by 6 bases, with 24 bases between. The CDR3 sequence: CASSFNPHLSRPEQYF. The CDR3 DNA reads TGTGCCAGCAGTTTCAACCCCCACCTTTCTAGACCCGAGCAGTACTTC.

The CDR3 loop is CASSLAGYEQYF. CDR3 sequence (DNA): TGTGCCAGCAGCTTAGCAGGCTACGAGCAGTACTTC. V gene TRBV13 combines with J gene TRBJ2-7; no clear D gene. V lost 1 base to trimming and J lost 3 bases, with 4 bases between them. CDR1 and CDR2 from the germline V gene are PRHDT and FYEKMQ (reference sequence). The CDR3 length is 12 residues.

The CDR3 spells CASSRGPPGEAFF. CDR3 nucleotides: TGTGCCAGTAGTAGGGGACCCCCCGGGGAGGCTTTCTTT. This chain uses TRBV19 with TRBJ1-1; the D gene is possibly TRBD1 (5 bases). The CDR3 totals 13 residues. CDR1 is LNHDA, CDR2 SQIVND, per germline (reference sequence). Trimming removed 4 bases at V and 11 bases at J, with 17 bases between.

The V gene is TRBV2, the J gene TRBJ2-1; weak D call: TRBD2 (6 bases). V was cut by 5 bases and J by 4 bases, with 12 bases left in between. CDR3 length: 14 residues. The germline gives CDR1 SNHLY, CDR2 FYNNEI. CDR3: CASSSGGTYNEQFF. The DNA of the CDR3 is TGTGCCAGCAGTTCTGGCGGGACGTACAATGAGCAGTTCTTC.

Only one count was recorded for this clone. The chain has TRBV18 and TRBJ2-7; 10 bases line up with TRBD2. This CDR3 is built from 17 residues. After removal of 3 bases from V and 3 bases from J, the junction contained 11 bases not matched to a gene. Germline values: CDR1 KGHSH, CDR2 LQKENI. The CDR3 is CASSPYPLAGEIYEQYF. The CDR3 coding sequence is TGTGCCAGCTCACCTTACCCCCTAGCGGGGGAAATCTACGAGCAGTACTTC. The entire variable domain, with the rest obtained from reference TRBV18 and TRBJ2-7, is as follows: NAGVMQNPRHLVRRRGQEARLRCSPMKGHSHVYWYRQLPEEGLKFMVYLQKENIIDESGMPKERFSAEFPKEGPSILRIQQVVRGDSAAYFCASSPYPLAGEIYEQYFGPGTRLTVT.

The rearrangement joins TRBV7-8 to TRBJ1-1; the D is unclear. V shed 3 bases and J shed 8 bases, with 13 bases lying between them. The CDR3 length is 13 residues. CDR1 and CDR2 from the germline V gene are SGHVS and FQNEAQ. The CDR3 is CASSFGGTPEAFF. The CDR3 DNA sequence: TGTGCCAGCAGCTTCGGCGGAACCCCGGAAGCTTTCTTT.

CDR3 amino acids: CASSQDRGAGLGTDTQYF. CDR3 in DNA: TGCGCCAGCAGCCAAGATCGGGGGGCGGGACTCGGAACAGATACGCAGTATTTT. The gene calls are TRBV4-3 and TRBJ2-3; maybe TRBD2 (7 bases). Germline loops: CDR1 LGHNA, CDR2 YSLEER. CDR3 length: 18 residues. V was shortened by 0 bases and J by 3 bases, with 19 bases between the two germline ends.

This sequence joins TRBV13 and TRBJ2-7, with 11 bases aligning to TRBD2. The CDR3 totals 16 residues. Germline trimming cut 5 bases from V and 0 bases from J; bases unmatched to any gene: 6. The V gene's germline CDR1 is PRHDT and CDR2 FYEKMQ (reference sequence). CDR3 DNA: TGTGCCAGCAGCGTCTCTAGCGGGAGGAGCTCCTACGAGCAGTACTTC. Amino acid sequence: CASSVSSGRSSYEQYF.

The rearrangement links TRBV19 to TRBJ2-7, with 9 bases identical to TRBD1. The CDR3 contains 14 residues. V shed 7 bases and J 4 bases; nucleotides not matched to a gene: 8. Per germline, CDR1 LNHDA and CDR2 SQIVND (reference sequence). The CDR3: CASKAGTGRYEQYF. DNA for the CDR3: TGTGCCAGTAAGGCCGGGACAGGGAGATACGAGCAGTACTTC. The entire variable domain, with the rest obtained from reference TRBV19 and TRBJ2-7, is as follows: DGGITQSPKYLFRKEGQNVTLSCEQNLNHDAMYWYRQDPGQGLRLIYYSQIVNDFQKGDIAEGYSVSREKKESFPLTVTSAQKNPTAFYLCASKAGTGRYEQYFGPGTRLTVT.

This clone was counted once. The CDR3 DNA is TGTGCCAGCACTGGACCAACTGGGACTCCTCCGGGGTCGACAGATACGCAGTATTTT. This codes for CASTGPTGTPPGSTDTQYF. J is TRBJ2-3 and V is TRBV7-9, with a possible D match to TRBD2 (6 bases). Germline V gives CDR1 SEHNR, CDR2 FQNEAQ (reference sequence). The CDR3 covers 19 residues. With 7 bases removed from V and 3 bases from J, the gap between germline ends came to 29 bases.

The V call is TRBV28, the J call TRBJ1-5, with D possibly matching TRBD1 (5 bases). V was shortened by 3 bases and J by 3 bases, with 21 bases between the two germline ends. Germline assignment: CDR1 MDHEN and CDR2 SYDVKM. The CDR3 consists of 18 residues. DNA of the CDR3: TGTGCCAGCAGTTTTCTCGTCACGGGTAGGGGAGACAATCAGCCCCAGCATTTT. This gives the protein CASSFLVTGRGDNQPQHF.

This clone was seen only once. The rearrangement links TRBV5-8 to TRBJ2-3; TRBD2 aligns across 13 bases. This CDR3 contains 17 residues. CDR1 is SGHTS, CDR2 YDEGEE, per germline. V lost 4 bases and J lost 6; bases outside the gene matches: 11. CDR3: CASSISGTSGIGDTQYF. For the CDR3, the DNA is TGTGCCAGCAGCATTTCCGGGACTAGCGGGATCGGGGATACGCAGTATTTT.

The chain employs TRBV19 and TRBJ1-1; a possible D gene is TRBD1 (5 bases). V was pared by 7 bases and J by 5 bases, with 11 bases between. Germline CDR1 reads LNHDA; CDR2 reads SQIVND (reference sequence). This CDR3 comprises 12 residues. The CDR3 sequence: CASIRWGTEAFF. In DNA form, the CDR3 reads TGTGCCAGTATCCGCTGGGGGACTGAAGCTTTCTTT.

This chain joins TRBV7-9 and TRBJ2-5; D uncertain. CDR3 length: 13 amino acids. V lost 0 bases and J lost 5, with 7 bases in between. Germline CDR1 SEHNR, CDR2 FQNEAQ (reference sequence). The CDR3 here is CASSLAVRETQYF. CDR3 nucleotide sequence: TGTGCCAGCAGCTTAGCGGTCCGGGAGACCCAGTACTTC.

The gene calls are TRBV9 and TRBJ2-2; 10 bases are a match to TRBD2. Germline V CDR1 and CDR2: SGDLS, YYNGEE. This CDR3 comprises 17 residues. V lost 2 bases, J lost 0 bases, and 4 bases stayed unmatched. The CDR3 loop reads CASSVRLAGANTGELFF. In nucleotides, the CDR3 is TGTGCCAGCAGCGTCCGCCTAGCGGGAGCGAACACCGGGGAGCTGTTTTTT.

The chain employs TRBV4-3 and TRBJ2-2, with D uncertain. The V end lost 0 bases, the J end lost 3 bases, and 11 bases lay between the germline ends. CDR1 and CDR2 from the germline V gene are LGHNA and YSLEER. CDR3 size: 16 residues. The CDR3 DNA reads TGCGCCAGCAGCCAAGATCGGAACCCCTACACCGGGGAGCTGTTTTTT. Translated: CASSQDRNPYTGELFF.

The chain carries TRBV6-5 and TRBJ2-7; TRBD1 is a possible D gene (6 bases). The V gene lost 6 bases and the J gene lost 2 bases, with 17 bases spanning the gap. This CDR3 spans 15 amino acids. The V gene's germline CDR1 is MNHEY and CDR2 SVGAGI. CDR3 coding DNA: TGTGCCAGCAGACCCAGTGGGGCAGGGGCCTACGAGCAGTACTTC. It codes for CASRPSGAGAYEQYF.

Note on this clone: Within the sample, other DNA sequences also encode this same CDR3. This chain uses TRBV9 with TRBJ2-7, with D possibly TRBD2 on 6 matching bases. Trimming left V 2 bases short and J 4 bases short, with 13 bases between. This CDR3 contains 14 residues. CDR1 is SGDLS and CDR2 is YYNGEE in the germline V gene. CDR3 DNA sequence: TGTGCCAGCAGCGTCGGCGGGGAAGGTTACGAGCAGTACTTC. Amino acid sequence: CASSVGGEGYEQYF.